What follows describes a single T cell receptor (beta chain). This receptor's antigen is unknown. Within one base of it there is no much larger clone, and no base qualities were kept. The CDR3 regions of human TCRbeta chains were analyzed by immunosequencing. Regarding the original processing steps: TCRs in the repertoires were matched against a reference library of SARS-CoV-2-specific TCRs that had been generated with the MIRA antigen-specificity platform. Breadth was defined as the fraction of unique TCRs that were SARS-CoV-2-associated. Depth was defined as the fraction of total T cells that were SARS-CoV-2-associated. Each spike-specific TCR was assigned to its reactive spike region and to a CD4 or CD8 class using the MIRA data. Log10-transformed breadth and depth values were compared by one-way ANOVA with Sidak's multiple comparisons tests. Sourced from immuneACCESS, this table was stored by TCRdb with only in-frame sequences that have V and J called. A share of the clones is absent; for the studies checked, an unresolved V gene accounts for under half, and the remainder has no known explanation. The D gene and trimming were derived from the DNA, and the V and J assignments and clone size from that table. The sample includes around 190,000 clones, with about 86% observed a single time. The ten most abundant clones make up 9.5% to 13% of the sample.

The CDR3 starts with the cysteine, ends with the phenylalanine, and has 11 residues. Only the CDR3 portion is preserved as DNA: 33 bases, with reading frame beginning at the first base. CDR1 and CDR2 are read off the germline V gene (reference sequence) as GTSNPN and SVGIG. Clipping removes 6 bases from V and 5 bases from J, with 4 as the unmatched junction base count. The source of the sample is a study of T cell responses to AZD1222 COVID-19 vaccine (dated by TCRdb to 2020 to 2023). Study-wide context: TCR sequencing was performed for 230 to 250 trial participants, of whom about 200 were given two doses of AZD1222 and some 26 were given two doses of MenACWY control vaccine. Trial participants were enrolled by age into 18-55, 56-69 and 70-plus year subgroups, with approximately 150, 30 and 60 TCR-sequenced participants respectively.

The sample's time point, from its label and the paper: about 28 days (+/-7) after the second vaccine dose. Because spike-specific TCR depth and breadth did not differ between the two schedules, AZD1222 recipients who got a second dose at roughly 4 weeks were pooled with those who got a second dose at roughly 12 weeks. Samples from vaccinated people were obtained from the UK trials COV001 and COV002, which included a single-blind randomized controlled phase 2/3 trial of AZD1222 (ChAdOx1 nCoV-19) in healthy adults. Trial participant PBMC samples were collected at day 0 and day 28 after the second dose for TCRbeta chain sequencing. What the work shows at the level of the full study, not this receptor alone: After two AZD1222 doses, spike-specific TCR breadth and depth were significantly higher than at day 0 and than in MenACWY recipients. No day 14 peak-response samples were available, so repertoires were characterized only after the peak T cell response. Reportedly, almost half of the unique spike-specific TCRs recognized epitopes lying outside the regions that are mutated in the B.1.351 and B.1.1.7 variants. Conclusions about previously exposed vaccinees are limited, since just a handful of AZD1222 recipients were seropositive for SARS-CoV-2 at baseline. The whole spike protein was spanned by vaccine-associated CD4 TCRs, and dominant responses were seen in regions 160-218 and 743-854. Participants were mostly white British and included more females than males, and it was suggested by the authors that clonal diversity may have been underestimated. The 56-69-year group was small, and its depth increase did not reach significance, likely because of low power.

This chain is built from TRBV30 and TRBJ2-7; 7 junctional bases match TRBD1. Source: peripheral blood, taken 28 days after the second AZD1222 dose. The sequence was obtained from an adult who received the AZD1222 COVID-19 vaccine. The CDR3 loop reads CACNDRDEQYF. The DNA sequence is given as TGTGCCTGTAACGACAGGGACGAGCAGTACTTC. The full variable domain, with segments outside the CDR3 supplied by the reference TRBV30 and TRBJ2-7 proteins, appears as SQTIHQWPATLVQPVGSPLSLECTVEGTSNPNLYWYRQAAGRGLQLLFYSVGIGQISSEVPQNLSASRPQDRQFILSSKKLLLSDSGFYLCACNDRDEQYFGPGTRLTVT.